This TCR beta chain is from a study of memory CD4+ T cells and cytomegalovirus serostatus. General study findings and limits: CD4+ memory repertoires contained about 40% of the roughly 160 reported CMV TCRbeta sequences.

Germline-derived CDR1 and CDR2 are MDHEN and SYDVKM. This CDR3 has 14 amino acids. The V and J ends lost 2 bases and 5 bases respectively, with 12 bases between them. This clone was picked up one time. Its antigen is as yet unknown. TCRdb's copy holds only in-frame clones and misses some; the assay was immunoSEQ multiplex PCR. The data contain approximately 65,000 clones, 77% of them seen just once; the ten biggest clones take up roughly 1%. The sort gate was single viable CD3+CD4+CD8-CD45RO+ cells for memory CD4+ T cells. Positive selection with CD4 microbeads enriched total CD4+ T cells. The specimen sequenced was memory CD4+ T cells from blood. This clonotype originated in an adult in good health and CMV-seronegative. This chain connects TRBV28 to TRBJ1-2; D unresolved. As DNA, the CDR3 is TGTGCCAGCAGTTTAACAAGGGTTTGGTATGGCTACACCTTC. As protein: CASSLTRVWYGYTF.